What follows describes a single T cell receptor (beta chain). Its antigen is unknown. The data derive from a study of cytomegalovirus exposure and HLA in healthy donors. The PCR made use of 60 Vbeta and 13 Jbeta primers. Generated by immunoSEQ multiplex PCR, the TCRdb table keeps only in-frame clones and is missing some. This sample has about 120,000 clones; 75% to 90% occur once, and the top ten carry around 0.24%. Broader study findings: Presence/absence results assume similar sequencing depth per donor, which may not hold.

The receptor was isolated from a man aged 45 to 65 in good health and CMV-seronegative. Sequencing was performed on PBMCs.

The CDR3 DNA reads TGTGCCAGCAGCGTAGCCGAGGTCACCGGGGAGCTGTTTTTT. It codes for CASSVAEVTGELFF. The chain has TRBV9 and TRBJ2-2, with D uncertain. Germline V lookup: CDR1 SGDLS, CDR2 YYNGEE. This CDR3 has 14 amino acids. With 0 bases removed from V and 4 bases from J, the gap between germline ends came to 7 bases.